This passage covers 9 T cell receptor beta chains from one sample sequenced in a study of blood T cell repertoires in COVID-19. Libraries were prepared by immunoSEQ multiplex PCR; TCRdb keeps only in-frame clonotypes and omits some of them. Here the sample spans 150,000 to 200,000 clones, almost 85% being singletons. Sequenced input: peripheral blood. All receptors come from a woman aged 80 or older with COVID-19, enrolled during active disease.

This rearrangement joins TRBV11-2 to TRBJ2-2, with D possibly TRBD2 on 5 matching bases. The CDR3 spans 14 residues. Germline CDR1 SGHAT, CDR2 FQNNGV. V gave up 2 bases and J gave up 7 bases, with 11 bases separating them. The CDR3 DNA sequence: TGTGCCAGCAGCTTACCCGGGGTAGGCGGGGAGCTGTTTTTT. As protein: CASSLPGVGGELFF.

The chain carries TRBV10-3 and TRBJ2-3; maybe TRBD2 (5 bases). The germline gives CDR1 ENHRY, CDR2 SYGVKD. Trimming removed 4 bases at V and 0 bases at J, with 8 bases between. CDR3 size: 14 residues. CDR3 sequence: CAISVAPSTDTQYF. The CDR3 DNA is TGTGCCATCAGTGTAGCGCCTAGCACAGATACGCAGTATTTT.

This clone was counted only a few times. This chain connects TRBV5-5 to TRBJ1-1, with a tentative D call TRBD1 (5 bases). Trimming pared 0 bases from V and 5 bases from J, leaving 11 bases between. Per the germline V gene, CDR1 is SGHKS and CDR2 is YYEKEE (reference sequence). This CDR3 has 14 residues. CDR3 nucleotide sequence: TGTGCCAGCAGCTTGGCGGCAGGGCTTACTGAAGCTTTCTTT. It codes for CASSLAAGLTEAFF.

For the CDR3, the DNA is TGCAGCGTGGGGGGACTAGCGGGGGTCTCTGCTTACAATGAGCAGTTCTTC. As protein: CSVGGLAGVSAYNEQFF. This rearrangement joins TRBV29-1 to TRBJ2-1; 14 bases match TRBD2. V lost 6 bases, J lost 4 bases, and 11 bases stayed unmatched. The CDR3 contains 17 residues. Germline V gives CDR1 SQVTM, CDR2 ANQGSEA.

V gene TRBV24-1 combines with J gene TRBJ2-1; 11 bases map to TRBD2. CDR1 KGHDR and CDR2 SFDVKD come from the germline V gene. Trimming cost V 9 bases and J 6 bases; bases outside gene matches: 15. CDR3 length equals 17 residues. This chain's CDR3 is CATGGISGRAGGNEQFF. As DNA, the CDR3 is TGTGCCACCGGCGGCATTAGCGGGAGGGCCGGTGGCAATGAGCAGTTCTTC.

The table lists this clone with a few counts. This chain's CDR3 is CASSDVGGAYEQYF. The CDR3 DNA sequence: TGTGCCAGCAGTGATGTGGGAGGGGCCTACGAGCAGTACTTC. The V gene is TRBV2, the J gene TRBJ2-7; TRBD2 matches at 7 bases. From germline, CDR1 is SNHLY and CDR2 FYNNEI. The CDR3 is 14 residues long. The ends lost 3 bases at V and 2 bases at J; junction bases unmatched: 4.

Regarding this clone: One end of the junction fails to match germline, which may point to a read error. The chain carries TRBV15 and TRBJ2-6; 7 bases are shared with TRBD1. The length of the CDR3 is 16 residues. Germline-derived CDR1 and CDR2 are LNHNV and YYDKDF (reference sequence). The CDR3 loop is CVTSRGQDSGANVLTF. CDR3 coding DNA: TGTGTCACCAGCAGAGGACAGGACTCTGGGGCCAACGTCCTGACTTTC. The full variable domain, in which reference TRBV15 and TRBJ2-6 provide the parts outside the CDR3, is DAMVIQNPRYQVTQFGKPVTLSCSQTLNHNVMYWYQQKSSQAPKLLFHYYDKDFNNEADTPDNFQSRRPNTSFCFLDIRSPGLGDTAMYLCVTSRGQDSGANVLTFGAGSRLTVL.

The genes are TRBV9 and TRBJ2-1, with TRBD2 identical over 9 bases. Trimming removed 4 bases from V and 3 bases from J; junction bases left unmatched: 2. CDR3 length: 14 residues. Germline CDR1 and CDR2: SGDLS and YYNGEE. Here the CDR3 reads CASSMTSGYNEQFF. The CDR3 DNA sequence: TGTGCCAGCAGCATGACTAGCGGCTACAATGAGCAGTTCTTC.

This chain joins TRBV6-6 and TRBJ1-4, with D possibly matching TRBD1 (5 bases). The CDR3 totals 14 residues. Germline CDR1 reads MNHNY; CDR2 reads SVGAGI (reference sequence). V was clipped by 2 bases and J by 8 bases, with 12 bases between them. CDR3 sequence reads: CASSYPGVGEKLFF. DNA of the CDR3: TGTGCCAGCAGTTACCCGGGGGTGGGGGAAAAACTGTTTTTT.